The text below deals with one TCR beta chain. This CDR3 region has 14 residues. V lost 0 bases to trimming and J lost 3 bases, with 9 bases between them. Germline V gives CDR1 LNHDA, CDR2 SQIVND (reference sequence). The entry originates in a study of cytomegalovirus exposure and HLA in healthy donors. The PCR ran on 60 Vbeta and 13 Jbeta primers. Profiled with immunoSEQ multiplex PCR; TCRdb holds only in-frame clones, not every one. The repertoire consists of approximately 51,000 clones, with around three quarters occurring once and the leading ten covering around 5.9%. The receptor was derived from a man younger than 40 in good health and CMV-seronegative. The rearrangement uses TRBV19 and TRBJ2-7, with TRBD2 as a possible D gene (5 bases). Sequencing input: PBMCs. The CDR3 DNA is TGTGCCAGTAGTATAGAGGCTAGCAGCTACGAGCAGTACTTC. Protein product: CASSIEASSYEQYF.